These 4 T cell receptor beta chains were sequenced from one sample in a study of T cell repertoires in cytomegalovirus infection. No antigen is known for these receptors. TCRdb reprocessed the reads via MiXCR and lists one record per CDR3 protein. The profile covers 80,000 or so distinct CDR3 sequences, with about 24% appearing a single time and about half taken by the ten largest. Sequences were derived from CD8+ T cells from cultured PBMCs, sampled from culture after CMV antigen stimulation. These receptors all come from a human donor in good health (CMV status not recorded). Some clones in this sample may be carry-over from other donors' samples.

This clonotype was detected many times. The rearrangement joins TRBV6-1 to TRBJ1-6, with D hard to call. This CDR3 has 17 amino acids. The V and J ends lost 2 bases and 0 bases respectively, with 11 bases between them. Germline CDR1 reads MNHNS; CDR2 reads SASEGT. The CDR3 is CASSESSLGSYNSPLHF. CDR3 in DNA: TGTGCCAGCAGTGAAAGCTCTCTCGGCTCCTATAATTCACCCCTCCACTTT.

The chain carries TRBV7-9 and TRBJ2-1, with 10 bases identical to TRBD2. The V and J ends lost 5 bases and 12 bases, in that order; junction bases with no gene match: 10. This CDR3 has 14 residues. Germline loops: CDR1 SEHNR, CDR2 FQNEAQ (reference sequence). The CDR3 DNA follows: TGTGCCAGCAGCCCTCCCCTAGCGGGAGTCGGGCAGTTCTTC. Protein product: CASSPPLAGVGQFF.

V and J are TRBV13 and TRBJ1-6; 7 bases are a match to TRBD1. V dropped 5 bases and J dropped 7; count of bases not matched to a gene: 11. The CDR3 length is 16 residues. From germline, CDR1 is PRHDT and CDR2 FYEKMQ (reference sequence). Here the CDR3 DNA reads TGTGCCAGCAGCCCTTATCTCCGACAGGGCAATTCACCCCTCCACTTT. It translates to CASSPYLRQGNSPLHF.

This chain connects TRBV3-1 to TRBJ2-1; no reliable D call. This CDR3 contains 18 residues. V shed 1 base and J shed 4 bases, with 20 bases lying between them. Looked up from germline, CDR1 is LGHDT and CDR2 is YNNKEL (reference sequence). Here the CDR3 reads CASSQVHNLGPGYNEQFF. The CDR3 DNA is TGTGCCAGCAGCCAAGTCCACAATTTGGGCCCCGGATACAATGAGCAGTTCTTC.